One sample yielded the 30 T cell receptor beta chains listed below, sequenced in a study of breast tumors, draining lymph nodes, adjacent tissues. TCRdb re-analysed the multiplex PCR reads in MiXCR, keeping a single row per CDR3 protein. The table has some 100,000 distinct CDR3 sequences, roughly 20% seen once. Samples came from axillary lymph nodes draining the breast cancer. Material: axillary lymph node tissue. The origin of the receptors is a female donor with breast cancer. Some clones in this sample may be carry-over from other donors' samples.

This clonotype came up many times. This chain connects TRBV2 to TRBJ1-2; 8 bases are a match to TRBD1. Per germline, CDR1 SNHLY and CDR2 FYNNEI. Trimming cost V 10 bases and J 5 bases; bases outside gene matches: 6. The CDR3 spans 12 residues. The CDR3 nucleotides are TGTGCCAACAACCAGGGGGCTTATGGCTACACCTTC. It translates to CANNQGAYGYTF. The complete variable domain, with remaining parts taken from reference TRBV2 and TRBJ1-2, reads EPEVTQTPSHQVTQMGQEVILRCVPISNHLYFYWYRQILGQKVEFLVSFYNNEISEKSEIFDDQFSVERPDGSNFTLKIRSTKLEDSAMYFCANNQGAYGYTFGSGTRLTVV.

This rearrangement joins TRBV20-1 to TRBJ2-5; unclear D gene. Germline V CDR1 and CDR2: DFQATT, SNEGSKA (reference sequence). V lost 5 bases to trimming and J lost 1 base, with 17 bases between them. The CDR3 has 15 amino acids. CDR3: CSAHPDTPFQETQYF. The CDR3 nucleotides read TGCAGTGCTCACCCTGACACCCCGTTCCAAGAGACCCAGTACTTC.

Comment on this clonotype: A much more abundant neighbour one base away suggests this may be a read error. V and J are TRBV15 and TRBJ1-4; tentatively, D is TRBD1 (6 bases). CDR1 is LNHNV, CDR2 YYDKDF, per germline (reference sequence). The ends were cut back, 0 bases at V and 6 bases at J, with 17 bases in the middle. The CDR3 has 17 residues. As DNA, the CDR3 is TGTGCCACCAGCAGAGATTTGTGGGGGCAGACTGATGAAAAACTGTTTTTT. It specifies CATSRDLWGQTDEKLFF.

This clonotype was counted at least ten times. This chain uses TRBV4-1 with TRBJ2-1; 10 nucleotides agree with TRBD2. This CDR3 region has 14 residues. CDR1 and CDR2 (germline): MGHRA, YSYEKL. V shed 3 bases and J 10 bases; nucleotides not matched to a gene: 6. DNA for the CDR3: TGCGCCAGCAGCCATGGTCCTAGCGGGGGAGAGCAGTTCTTC. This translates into CASSHGPSGGEQFF.

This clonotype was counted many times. The CDR3 DNA follows: TGTGCCAGCAGCTTCCCCGGGGCAGGGTTGGACAATGAGCAGTTCTTC. This codes for CASSFPGAGLDNEQFF. The rearrangement uses TRBV7-9 and TRBJ2-1; D may match TRBD1 or TRBD2 (5 bases each). V lost 3 bases to trimming and J lost 5 bases, with 17 bases between them. Germline CDR1 SEHNR, CDR2 FQNEAQ (reference sequence). The CDR3 has 16 residues.

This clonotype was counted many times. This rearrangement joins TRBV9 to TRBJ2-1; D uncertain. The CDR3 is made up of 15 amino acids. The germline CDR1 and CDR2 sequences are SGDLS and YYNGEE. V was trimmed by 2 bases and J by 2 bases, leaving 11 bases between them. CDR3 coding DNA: TGTGCCAGCAGCGTTGGAATTGAGCCCTACAATGAGCAGTTCTTC. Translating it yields CASSVGIEPYNEQFF.

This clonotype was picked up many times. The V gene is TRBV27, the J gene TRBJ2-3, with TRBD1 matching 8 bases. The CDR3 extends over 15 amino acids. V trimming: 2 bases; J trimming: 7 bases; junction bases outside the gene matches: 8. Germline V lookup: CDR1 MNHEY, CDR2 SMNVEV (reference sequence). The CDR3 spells CASSLDQGALNTQYF. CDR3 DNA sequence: TGTGCCAGCAGTTTAGACCAGGGGGCTCTAAATACGCAGTATTTT.

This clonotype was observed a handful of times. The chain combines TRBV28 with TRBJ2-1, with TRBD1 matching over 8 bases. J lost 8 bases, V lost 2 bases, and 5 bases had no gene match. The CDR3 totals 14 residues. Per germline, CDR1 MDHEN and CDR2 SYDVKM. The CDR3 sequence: CASSLAMTGDEQFF. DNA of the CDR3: TGTGCCAGCAGTTTAGCAATGACAGGGGATGAGCAGTTCTTC.

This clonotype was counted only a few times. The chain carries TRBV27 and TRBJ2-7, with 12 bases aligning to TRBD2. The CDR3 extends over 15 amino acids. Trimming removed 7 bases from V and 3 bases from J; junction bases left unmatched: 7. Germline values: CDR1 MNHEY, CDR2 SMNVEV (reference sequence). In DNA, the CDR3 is TGTGCCAGCATCCACAAGACTAGCGGGAGCTACGAGCAGTACTTC. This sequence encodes CASIHKTSGSYEQYF.

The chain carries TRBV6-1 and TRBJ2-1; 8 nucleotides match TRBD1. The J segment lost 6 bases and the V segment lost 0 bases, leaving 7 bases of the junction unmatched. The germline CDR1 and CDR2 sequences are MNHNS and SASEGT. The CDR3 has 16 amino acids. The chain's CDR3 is CASSEAVGQGSNEQFF. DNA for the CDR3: TGTGCCAGCAGTGAAGCCGTAGGACAGGGAAGCAATGAGCAGTTCTTC.

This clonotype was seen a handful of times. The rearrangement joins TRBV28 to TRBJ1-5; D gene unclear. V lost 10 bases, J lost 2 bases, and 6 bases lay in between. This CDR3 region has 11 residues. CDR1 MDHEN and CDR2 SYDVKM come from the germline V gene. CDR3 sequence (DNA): TGTGCCACCAATGGCAATCAGCCCCAGCATTTT. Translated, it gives CATNGNQPQHF.

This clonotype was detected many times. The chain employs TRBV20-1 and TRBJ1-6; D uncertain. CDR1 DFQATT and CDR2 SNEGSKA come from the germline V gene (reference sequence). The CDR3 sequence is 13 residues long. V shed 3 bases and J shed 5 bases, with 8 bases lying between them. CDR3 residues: CSASEANNSPLHF. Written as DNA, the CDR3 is TGCAGTGCTAGTGAGGCTAATAATTCACCCCTCCACTTT.

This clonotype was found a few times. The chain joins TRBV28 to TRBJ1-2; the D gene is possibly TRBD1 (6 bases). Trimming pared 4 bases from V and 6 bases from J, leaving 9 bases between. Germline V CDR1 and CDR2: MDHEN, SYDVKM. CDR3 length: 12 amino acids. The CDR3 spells CASSYRVNGYTF. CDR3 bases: TGTGCCAGCAGTTACAGGGTTAATGGCTACACCTTC.

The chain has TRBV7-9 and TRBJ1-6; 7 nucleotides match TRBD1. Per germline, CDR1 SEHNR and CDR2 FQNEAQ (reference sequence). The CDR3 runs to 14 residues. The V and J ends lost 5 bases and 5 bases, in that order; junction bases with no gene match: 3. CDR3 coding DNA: TGTGCCAGCAGCCAGGGGGTACATAATTCACCCCTCCACTTT. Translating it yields CASSQGVHNSPLHF.

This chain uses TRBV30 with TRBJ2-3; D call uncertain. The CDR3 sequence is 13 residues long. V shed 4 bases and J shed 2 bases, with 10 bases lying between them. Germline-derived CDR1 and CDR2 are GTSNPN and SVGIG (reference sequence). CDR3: CAWTGWVTDTQYF. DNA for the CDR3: TGTGCCTGGACCGGGTGGGTCACAGATACGCAGTATTTT.

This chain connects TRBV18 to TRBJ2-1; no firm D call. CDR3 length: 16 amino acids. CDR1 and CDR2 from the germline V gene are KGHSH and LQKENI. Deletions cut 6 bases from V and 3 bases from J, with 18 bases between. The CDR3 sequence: CASSHHPPGDYNEQFF. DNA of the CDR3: TGTGCCAGCTCCCACCACCCTCCGGGCGACTACAATGAGCAGTTCTTC.

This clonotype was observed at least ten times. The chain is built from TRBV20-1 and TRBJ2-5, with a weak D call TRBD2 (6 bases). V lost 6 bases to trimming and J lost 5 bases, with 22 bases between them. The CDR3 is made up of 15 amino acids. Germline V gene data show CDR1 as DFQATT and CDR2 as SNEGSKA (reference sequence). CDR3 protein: CSAPEARIGGETQYF. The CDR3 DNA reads TGCAGTGCACCAGAGGCTAGGATTGGGGGGGAGACCCAGTACTTC.

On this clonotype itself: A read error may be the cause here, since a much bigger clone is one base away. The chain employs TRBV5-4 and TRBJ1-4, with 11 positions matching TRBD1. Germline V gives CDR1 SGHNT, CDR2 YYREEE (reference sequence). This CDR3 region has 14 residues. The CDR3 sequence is CASSRGTGGENLFF. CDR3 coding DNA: TGTGCCAGCAGTCGAGGGACAGGGGGGGAAAACCTGTTTTTT.

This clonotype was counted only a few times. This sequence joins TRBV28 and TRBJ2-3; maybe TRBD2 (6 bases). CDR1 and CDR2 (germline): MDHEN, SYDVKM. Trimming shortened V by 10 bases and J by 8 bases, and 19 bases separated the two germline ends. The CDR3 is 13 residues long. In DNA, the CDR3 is TGTGCCACCCTGAAATGGGGGGACGGTACGCAGTATTTT. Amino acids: CATLKWGDGTQYF.

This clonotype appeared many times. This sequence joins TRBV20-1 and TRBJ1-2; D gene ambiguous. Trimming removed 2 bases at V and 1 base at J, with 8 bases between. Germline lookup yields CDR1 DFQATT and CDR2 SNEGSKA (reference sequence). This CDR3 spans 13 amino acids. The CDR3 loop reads CSARNRNNYGYTF. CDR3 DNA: TGCAGTGCTAGAAACCGCAATAACTATGGCTACACCTTC.

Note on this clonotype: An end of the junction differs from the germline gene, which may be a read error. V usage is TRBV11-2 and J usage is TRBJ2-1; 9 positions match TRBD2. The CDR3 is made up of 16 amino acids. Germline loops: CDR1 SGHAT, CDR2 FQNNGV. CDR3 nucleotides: TGTGCCAGCAGCTTAGTTGGTAGCGGGAGTAGCAATGGGCAGTTCTTC. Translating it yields CASSLVGSGSSNGQFF.

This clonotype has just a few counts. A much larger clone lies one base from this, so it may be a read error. This CDR3 is CASSRQGSVLGYTF. The CDR3 DNA reads TGTGCCAGCAGTCGACAGGGGTCCGTGCTTGGCTACACCTTC. The chain recombines TRBV6-5 with TRBJ1-2, with 8 bases fitting TRBD1. CDR3 length equals 14 residues. Losses at the gene ends were 5 bases for V and 7 bases for J; bases not matched to a gene: 9. Germline V gives CDR1 MNHEY, CDR2 SVGAGI.

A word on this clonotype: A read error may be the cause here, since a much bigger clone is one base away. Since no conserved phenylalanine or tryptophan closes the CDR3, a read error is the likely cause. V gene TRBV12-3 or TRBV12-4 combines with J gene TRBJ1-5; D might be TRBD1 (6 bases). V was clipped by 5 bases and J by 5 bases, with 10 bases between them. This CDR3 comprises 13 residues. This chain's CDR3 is CASSQNRDQPQHL. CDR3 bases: TGTGCCAGCAGTCAAAACAGGGATCAGCCCCAGCATCTT.

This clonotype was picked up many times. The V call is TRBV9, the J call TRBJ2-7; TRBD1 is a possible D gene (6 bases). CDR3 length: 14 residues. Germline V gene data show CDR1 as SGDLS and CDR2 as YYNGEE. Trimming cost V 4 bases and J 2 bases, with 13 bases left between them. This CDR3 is CASSLGTQAYEQYF. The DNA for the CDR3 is TGTGCCAGCAGCCTCGGGACACAAGCCTACGAGCAGTACTTC.

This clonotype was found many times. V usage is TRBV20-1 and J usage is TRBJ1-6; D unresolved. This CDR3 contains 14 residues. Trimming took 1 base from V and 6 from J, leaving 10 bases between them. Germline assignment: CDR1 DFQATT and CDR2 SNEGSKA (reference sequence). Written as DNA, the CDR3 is TGCAGTGCTAGAGTGGGCAGTAGTAATTCACCCCTCCACTTT. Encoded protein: CSARVGSSNSPLHF.

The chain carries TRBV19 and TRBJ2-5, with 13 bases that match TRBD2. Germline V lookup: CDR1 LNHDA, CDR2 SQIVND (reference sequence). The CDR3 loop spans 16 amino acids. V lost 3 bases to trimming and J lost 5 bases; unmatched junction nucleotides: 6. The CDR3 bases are TGTGCCAGTAGTATTGTCGGACTAGCGGGGGTTGAGACCCAGTACTTC. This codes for CASSIVGLAGVETQYF.

For the CDR3, the DNA is TGCAGTGTCAAGAACGCCTACAGGGGGTCGGTTCGGGGAGCTTTCTTT. Translated: CSVKNAYRGSVRGAFF. The chain uses TRBV20-1 and TRBJ1-1; the match to TRBD1 covers 8 bases. The CDR3 has 16 amino acids. CDR1 is DFQATT and CDR2 is SNEGSKA in the germline V gene (reference sequence). With 7 bases clipped from V and 10 bases from J, the junction kept 23 bases outside the gene matches.

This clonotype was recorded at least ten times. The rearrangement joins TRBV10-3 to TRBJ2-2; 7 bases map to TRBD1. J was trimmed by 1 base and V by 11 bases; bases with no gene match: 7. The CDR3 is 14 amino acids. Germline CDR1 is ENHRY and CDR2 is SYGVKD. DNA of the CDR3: TGTGCCCACACTCAGGGGGTGAACACCGGGGAGCTGTTTTTT. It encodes CAHTQGVNTGELFF.

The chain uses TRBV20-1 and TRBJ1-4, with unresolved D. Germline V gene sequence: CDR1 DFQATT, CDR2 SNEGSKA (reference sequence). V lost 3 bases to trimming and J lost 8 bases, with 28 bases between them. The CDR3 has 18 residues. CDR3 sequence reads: CSASRSSPLQMAREKLFF. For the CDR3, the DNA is TGCAGTGCTAGCCGGAGCAGTCCCCTACAAATGGCCAGGGAAAAACTGTTTTTT.

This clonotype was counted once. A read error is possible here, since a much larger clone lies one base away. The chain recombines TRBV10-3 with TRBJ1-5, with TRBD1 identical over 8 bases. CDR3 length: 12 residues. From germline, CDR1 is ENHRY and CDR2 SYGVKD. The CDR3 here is CAIGTGNQPQRF. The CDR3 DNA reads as TGTGCCATCGGGACAGGAAATCAGCCCCAGCGTTTT.